This T cell receptor (beta chain) was documented in a study of T cells in Graves' hyperthyroidism and ophthalmopathy (dated by TCRdb to about 2019). For the wider study: Peripheral blood samples were taken at the time of initial diagnosis, prior to any treatment. The approximately 90 discovery patients were randomly split 7:3 into training and test sets. Thyroid tissue and blood T-cell repertoires from over 5 Graves' hyperthyroidism patients were also compared in the study. The paper describes TCR Vbeta CDR3 sequencing of around 140 peripheral blood samples, made up of 40 to 45 ophthalmopathy patients, approximately 76 hyperthyroidism patients and 17 progressor patients. A discovery cohort of 95 to 100 patients, approximately 44 with Graves' ophthalmopathy and 57 with stable Graves' hyperthyroidism, was used to find distinguishing TCR V-J signatures. Whether ophthalmopathy could be predicted prospectively was tested in an independent validation cohort made up of 18 hyperthyroidism patients plus 17 patients who later progressed to ophthalmopathy. Once sampling was done, hyperthyroidism patients were given methimazole at a starting dose of 30 mg daily, whereas ophthalmopathy patients were given high-dose intravenous methylprednisolone.

Ophthalmopathy patients had moderately to severely active disease, with a Clinical Activity Score of 3 or more, a NOSPECS grade of 4 or more, and a disease duration of less than 3 months. The study excluded patients with uncontrolled infections, other autoimmune diseases, pregnancy or lactation. Diagnoses were established on the basis of clinical symptoms, serum thyroxine and TRAb, thyroid ultrasound, and orbital computed tomography. PBMCs were separated from approximately 10 ml of fresh peripheral blood using Ficoll-Paque density gradient centrifugation. Trizol reagent was used to extract total RNA, and RNA quality was then checked on an Agilent 2100 Bioanalyzer. This clonotype was recorded many times. The clone's antigen remains unknown. The record has no base qualities; no much larger clone is one base away. Amplification of TCR beta CDR3 regions was carried out from RNA transcripts. For the first round of RT-PCR on the TCR CDR3, the HTBI primer set was used together with the Qiagen OneStep RT-PCR kit. A second multiplex PCR round built the libraries, followed by size selection and purification. Libraries were sequenced paired-end with 100 bp reads on an Illumina HiSeq2000. Per the source publication's procedure: SOAPnuke was used to process the raw data, throwing out any read that contained adapters or uncalled bases, had a mean Phred below 15, or lacked an exact constant-primer or identifier match. High-quality paired reads were merged using COPE v1.2.5, and each unique nucleotide sequence was defined as a clonotype. MiTCR v1.1 was used to align clonotypes to the IMGT TRBV, TRBD and TRBJ reference segments. Only V-J combinations with frequency above 0.0001, covering roughly 99% of repertoires, were analysed. The TCS score was defined as F50 (clonal expansion) divided by E x V (chaos), with BLOSUM62-based TCRdist calculated between CDR3 peptides within each V-J. Welch's t-statistics and random forest reduced around 550 V-J features to roughly 13, which were used in a naive Bayes classifier (R e1071). TCRdb itself trimmed the public reads at Q25 with fastp, ran MiXCR and retained productive beta chains. Identical CDR3 proteins give one entry, which carries the most common genes and DNA. What appears here as the V and J calls and clone size reflects TCRdb's work, not the paper's. This sample holds around 500,000 distinct CDR3 sequences; about 16% were observed only once. The ten largest account for roughly 29% of the sample.

V is clipped by 2 bases and J by 1 base, and the sequence between their germline boundaries is 7 bases long. CDR1 and CDR2 were assigned from the germline V gene as SNHLY and FYNNEI. The CDR3 spans 14 residues, from the cysteine through the phenylalanine. Of all the DNA, just the CDR3 is kept, 42 bases in frame from base 1. Results the study describes overall, beyond this receptor: Most expanded thyroid clonotypes (frequency above 0.001) were also detected in blood, suggesting blood repertoires may reflect thyroid immune responses. Sample size was not statistically predetermined, and blinding of investigators to group allocation was not performed. In cross-validation, a model built on a 13 V-J signature told ophthalmopathy apart from stable hyperthyroidism with just under 90% sensitivity and about 81% specificity, and in testing the same model reached 80%/75%. In validation, progression to ophthalmopathy was predicted by the model with around 70% sensitivity and about 72% specificity, a median of approximately 6.5 months before onset.

The chain is encoded by TRBV2 joined to TRBJ2-3, with a weak D call of TRBD2 (5 bases match). The TCR was taken from a woman in her thirties with Graves' ophthalmopathy. The sequencing sample was made of blood. The nucleotide sequence reads TGTGCCAGCAGTGAATCCGGGGGCACAGATACGCAGTATTTT. This yields the protein CASSESGGTDTQYF.